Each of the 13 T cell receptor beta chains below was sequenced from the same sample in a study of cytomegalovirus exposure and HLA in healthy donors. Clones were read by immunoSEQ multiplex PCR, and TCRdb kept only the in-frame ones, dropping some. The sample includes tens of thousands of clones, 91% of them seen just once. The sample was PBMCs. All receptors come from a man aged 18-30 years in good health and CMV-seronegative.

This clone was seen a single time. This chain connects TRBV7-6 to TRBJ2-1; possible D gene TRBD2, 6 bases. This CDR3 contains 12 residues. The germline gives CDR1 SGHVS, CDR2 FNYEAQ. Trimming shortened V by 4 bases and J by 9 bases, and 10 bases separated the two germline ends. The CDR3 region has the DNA TGTGCCAGCAGCTCCCGGGAGATTGAGCAGTTCTTC. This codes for CASSSREIEQFF.

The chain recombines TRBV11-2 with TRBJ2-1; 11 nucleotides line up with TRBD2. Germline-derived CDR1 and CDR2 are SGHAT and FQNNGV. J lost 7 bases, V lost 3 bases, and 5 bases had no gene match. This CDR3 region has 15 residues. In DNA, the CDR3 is TGTGCCAGCAGCTTTGCACTAGCGGGAGAGAATGAGCAGTTCTTC. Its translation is CASSFALAGENEQFF.

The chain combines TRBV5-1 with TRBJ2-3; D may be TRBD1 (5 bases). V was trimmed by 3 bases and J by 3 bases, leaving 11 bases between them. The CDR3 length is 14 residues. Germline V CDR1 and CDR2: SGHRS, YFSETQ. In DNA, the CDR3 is TGCGCCAGCAGCTGGGGCCTCGGGACAGATACGCAGTATTTT. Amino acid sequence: CASSWGLGTDTQYF.

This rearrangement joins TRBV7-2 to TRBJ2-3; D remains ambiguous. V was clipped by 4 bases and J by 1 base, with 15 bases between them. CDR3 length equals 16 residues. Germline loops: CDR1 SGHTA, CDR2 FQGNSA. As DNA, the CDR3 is TGTGCCAGCAGCTCCCCCTGGCTGCCTGGCACAGATACGCAGTATTTT. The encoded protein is CASSSPWLPGTDTQYF.

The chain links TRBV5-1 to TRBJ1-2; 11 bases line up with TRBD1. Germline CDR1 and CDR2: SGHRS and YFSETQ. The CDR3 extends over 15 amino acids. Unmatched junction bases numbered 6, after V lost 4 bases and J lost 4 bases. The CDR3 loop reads CASSAGQGAGYGYTF. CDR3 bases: TGCGCCAGCAGCGCAGGACAGGGGGCAGGCTATGGCTACACCTTC.

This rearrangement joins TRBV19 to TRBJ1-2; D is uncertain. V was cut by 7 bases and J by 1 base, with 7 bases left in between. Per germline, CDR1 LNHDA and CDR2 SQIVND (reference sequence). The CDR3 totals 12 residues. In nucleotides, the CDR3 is TGTGCCAGTAAGGAGGGTAACTATGGCTACACCTTC. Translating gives CASKEGNYGYTF.

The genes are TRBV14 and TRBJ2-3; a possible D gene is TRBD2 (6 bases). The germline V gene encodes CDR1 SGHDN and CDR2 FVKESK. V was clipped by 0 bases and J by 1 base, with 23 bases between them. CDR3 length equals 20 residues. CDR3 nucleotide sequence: TGTGCCAGCAGCCAAGAAGCGGGTTGGAAAGGACGGCGGGGCACAGATACGCAGTATTTT. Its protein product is CASSQEAGWKGRRGTDTQYF. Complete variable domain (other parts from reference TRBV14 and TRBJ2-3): EAGVTQFPSHSVIEKGQTVTLRCDPISGHDNLYWYRRVMGKEIKFLLHFVKESKQDESGMPNNRFLAERTGGTYSTLKVQPAELEDSGVYFCASSQEAGWKGRRGTDTQYFGPGTRLTVL.

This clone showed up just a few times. CDR3 sequence (DNA): TGTGCCAGCAGCCAAGATCACGGCTACAATGAGCAGTTCTTC. It is translated as CASSQDHGYNEQFF. V is TRBV4-2 and J is TRBJ2-1; D is uncertain. This CDR3 region has 14 residues. The V gene lost 0 bases and the J gene lost 3 bases, with 6 bases spanning the gap. Germline loops: CDR1 LGHNA, CDR2 YNFKEQ.

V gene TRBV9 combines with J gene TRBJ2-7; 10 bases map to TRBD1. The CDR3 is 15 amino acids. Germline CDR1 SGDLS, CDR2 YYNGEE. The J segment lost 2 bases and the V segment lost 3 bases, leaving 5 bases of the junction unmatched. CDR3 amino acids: CASSGGTGEAYEQYF. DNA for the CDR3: TGTGCCAGCAGCGGCGGGACAGGGGAAGCCTACGAGCAGTACTTC.

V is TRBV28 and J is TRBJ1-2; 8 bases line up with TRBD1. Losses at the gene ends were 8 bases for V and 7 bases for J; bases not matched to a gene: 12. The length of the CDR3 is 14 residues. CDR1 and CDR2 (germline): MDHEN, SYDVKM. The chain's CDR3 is CASRPGGTGSGYTF. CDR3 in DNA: TGTGCCAGCCGCCCTGGGGGGACAGGAAGTGGCTACACCTTC.

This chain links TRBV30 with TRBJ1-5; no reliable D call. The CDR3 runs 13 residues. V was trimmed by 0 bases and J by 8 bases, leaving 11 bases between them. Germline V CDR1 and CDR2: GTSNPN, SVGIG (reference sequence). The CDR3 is CAWSVRFREPQHF. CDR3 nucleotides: TGTGCCTGGAGTGTGCGGTTTCGGGAGCCCCAGCATTTT.

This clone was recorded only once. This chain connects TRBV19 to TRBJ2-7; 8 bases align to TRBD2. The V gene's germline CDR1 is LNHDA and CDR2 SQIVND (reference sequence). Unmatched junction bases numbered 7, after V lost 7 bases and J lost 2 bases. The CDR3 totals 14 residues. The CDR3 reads CASTNPGGTYEQYF. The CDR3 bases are TGTGCCAGTACCAATCCGGGAGGGACCTACGAGCAGTACTTC.

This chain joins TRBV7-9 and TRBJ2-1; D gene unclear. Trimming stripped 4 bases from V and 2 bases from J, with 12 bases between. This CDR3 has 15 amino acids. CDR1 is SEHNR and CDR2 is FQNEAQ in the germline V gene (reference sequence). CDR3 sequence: CASSSVGSPYNEQFF. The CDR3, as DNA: TGTGCCAGCAGCTCCGTCGGTAGCCCCTACAATGAGCAGTTCTTC.